A single sample is the source of the 26 T cell receptor beta chains below, sequenced in a study of regulatory T cells in long-lasting Graves disease. Regarding time point: newly diagnosed GD, antithyroid drugs for less than 3 months. PBMC-extracted RNA yielded the TCR library. Building of the TCR beta libraries involved iRepertoire HTBI primers and Arm-PCR of CDR3 regions. TCRdb re-analysed the multiplex PCR reads in MiXCR, keeping a single row per CDR3 protein. The sample has fewer than 450,000 distinct CDR3 sequences; roughly 15% are singletons. These records were also assigned to another study, of T cells in Graves' hyperthyroidism and ophthalmopathy.

The source material was peripheral blood mononuclear cells (PBMCs), sampled at new diagnosis, from a patient treated with antithyroid drugs. All receptors derive from a woman aged 40 to 50 with Graves disease.

This clonotype was counted at least ten times. The chain combines TRBV6-5 with TRBJ2-2; D ambiguous. CDR1 and CDR2 (germline): MNHEY, SVGAGI. The germline V and J ends were trimmed by 4 bases and 1 base, with 10 bases remaining between them. The CDR3 totals 15 residues. CDR3 amino acids: CASSSPPENTGELFF. The CDR3 DNA follows: TGTGCCAGCAGTTCCCCCCCGGAGAACACCGGGGAGCTGTTTTTT.

The gene calls are TRBV13 and TRBJ2-4; TRBD1 matches at 7 bases. Germline V gene data show CDR1 as PRHDT and CDR2 as FYEKMQ (reference sequence). Trimming at V came to 1 base and at J to 0 bases, leaving 12 bases not matched to a gene. The CDR3 is 19 amino acids. CDR3 amino acids: CASSLAVKQGPLAKNIQYF. In nucleotides, the CDR3 is TGTGCCAGCAGCTTAGCCGTTAAACAGGGGCCTTTAGCCAAAAACATTCAGTACTTC.

Only a few counts were recorded for this clonotype. The chain combines TRBV19 with TRBJ1-1, with D perhaps matching TRBD1 (5 bases). This CDR3 region has 14 residues. The V and J ends lost 3 bases and 4 bases respectively, with 12 bases between them. CDR1 is LNHDA and CDR2 is SQIVND in the germline V gene (reference sequence). The CDR3 protein is CASSIGRGFTEAFF. Written as DNA, the CDR3 is TGTGCCAGTAGTATCGGGAGGGGCTTCACTGAAGCTTTCTTT.

This clonotype appeared many times. At one of its ends the junction is not consistent with the germline gene, which may arise from a read error. The rearrangement links TRBV4-1 to TRBJ2-7; the match to TRBD1 covers 7 bases. Germline V CDR1 and CDR2: MGHRA, YSYEKL. The CDR3 is 14 residues long. The CDR3 nucleotides are TGTGCCAGCAGTCAGGACAGGAGACCCTACGAGCAGTACTTC. It encodes CASSQDRRPYEQYF.

Many counts were recorded for this clonotype. The genes are TRBV25-1 and TRBJ2-1, with 11 bases lining up with TRBD1. This CDR3 contains 16 residues. Trimming cost V 2 bases and J 1 base; bases outside gene matches: 1. CDR1 is MGHDK and CDR2 is SYGVNS in the germline V gene. CDR3 region: CASSEGQGASYNEQFF. The DNA of the CDR3 is TGTGCCAGCAGTGAAGGACAGGGGGCTTCCTACAATGAGCAGTTCTTC.

The chain joins TRBV6-5 to TRBJ1-4; D remains ambiguous. CDR1 is MNHEY and CDR2 is SVGAGI in the germline V gene. The CDR3 runs to 14 residues. The V end was cut by 0 bases, the J end by 3 bases, with 5 bases between. The CDR3 coding sequence is TGTGCCAGCAGTTACTCTTCGCCTAATGAAAAACTGTTTTTT. As protein: CASSYSSPNEKLFF.

This clonotype was detected ten times or more. The chain has TRBV12-3 or TRBV12-4 and TRBJ2-2, with D possibly being TRBD2 (6 bases). This CDR3 comprises 14 residues. V dropped 2 bases and J dropped 4 bases, with 8 bases sitting between them. For the CDR3, the DNA is TGTGCCAGCAGTTTAAATAGCGGCACCGGGGAGCTGTTTTTT. As protein: CASSLNSGTGELFF.

This clonotype was seen many times. V usage is TRBV20-1 and J usage is TRBJ2-3; 10 bases align to TRBD1. The CDR3 contains 14 residues. J lost 4 bases, V lost 3 bases, and 4 bases had no gene match. Germline loops: CDR1 DFQATT, CDR2 SNEGSKA (reference sequence). Written as DNA, the CDR3 is TGCAGTGCTAGCGGGACAGGGGATTCAGATACGCAGTATTTT. This gives the protein CSASGTGDSDTQYF.

V and J are TRBV28 and TRBJ1-2; D perhaps matches TRBD1 (6 bases). Trimming cost V 6 bases and J 3 bases, with 11 bases left between them. The CDR3 contains 13 residues. Germline CDR1 and CDR2: MDHEN and SYDVKM. The CDR3 protein is CASRDRAYYGYTF. The DNA of the CDR3 is TGTGCCAGCAGGGACAGAGCCTACTATGGCTACACCTTC.

This clonotype was observed a few times. The V call is TRBV6-5, the J call TRBJ1-3, with D uncertain. Trimming stripped 0 bases from V and 0 bases from J, with 6 bases between. CDR1 is MNHEY, CDR2 SVGAGI, per germline. The CDR3 contains 15 residues. Here the CDR3 DNA reads TGTGCCAGCAGTTACTCTGGTTCCTCTGGAAACACCATATATTTT. Translating gives CASSYSGSSGNTIYF.

In this sample, this clonotype turned up many times. The DNA of the CDR3 is TGTGCCAGCAGCTTAAACTCTGGAAACACCATATATTTT. It translates to CASSLNSGNTIYF. The rearrangement joins TRBV7-3 to TRBJ1-3; D gene uncertain. V shed 1 base and J shed 0 bases, with 1 base lying between them. Germline V gene sequence: CDR1 SGHTA, CDR2 FQGTGA. The CDR3 spans 13 residues.

This CDR3 reads CAWSVPTGADGYTF. As DNA, the CDR3 is TGTGCCTGGAGTGTACCGACAGGGGCGGACGGCTACACCTTC. The chain is built from TRBV30 and TRBJ1-2; 8 bases agree with TRBD1. V trimming: 0 bases; J trimming: 8 bases; junction bases outside the gene matches: 8. CDR1 is GTSNPN, CDR2 SVGIG, per germline (reference sequence). The CDR3 contains 14 residues.

This clonotype was seen many times. The chain recombines TRBV12-3 or TRBV12-4 with TRBJ2-5, with D maybe TRBD1 (7 bases). The V and J ends lost 6 bases and 0 bases respectively, with 14 bases between them. The CDR3 has 15 residues. CDR3 bases: TGTGCCAGCAGCAGGGGGGTGGGAAACCAAGAGACCCAGTACTTC. Translated, it gives CASSRGVGNQETQYF.

The chain joins TRBV18 to TRBJ1-5, with a weak D call TRBD1 (6 bases). V was shortened by 4 bases and J by 4 bases, with 14 bases between the two germline ends. The length of the CDR3 is 15 residues. Germline CDR1 and CDR2: KGHSH and LQKENI. The CDR3 sequence is CASSLQGRGNQPQHF. CDR3 in DNA: TGTGCCAGCTCACTACAGGGAAGGGGGAATCAGCCCCAGCATTTT. Drawing the rest from reference TRBV18 and TRBJ1-5, the complete variable domain is NAGVMQNPRHLVRRRGQEARLRCSPMKGHSHVYWYRQLPEEGLKFMVYLQKENIIDESGMPKERFSAEFPKEGPSILRIQQVVRGDSAAYFCASSLQGRGNQPQHFGDGTRLSIL.

This clonotype was observed at least ten times. The CDR3 spells CASSGPGTTTEKLFF. The CDR3 coding sequence is TGTGCCAGCAGTGGGCCCGGGACAACGACCGAAAAACTGTTTTTT. The chain has TRBV6-1 and TRBJ1-4, with D tentatively TRBD1 (6 bases). Trimming shortened V by 4 bases and J by 8 bases, and 17 bases separated the two germline ends. CDR3 length: 15 residues. CDR1 is MNHNS, CDR2 SASEGT, per germline.

The chain carries TRBV6-2 or TRBV6-3 and TRBJ2-4; D remains ambiguous. Germline CDR1 is MNHEY and CDR2 is SVGEGT. Trimming took 5 bases from V and 0 from J, leaving 11 bases between them. The CDR3 consists of 15 residues. CDR3 residues: CASSENRLAKNIQYF. CDR3 DNA sequence: TGTGCCAGCAGTGAAAATCGGCTAGCCAAAAACATTCAGTACTTC.

CDR3 nucleotide sequence: TGTGCCAGCAGTGATCCAGCCACAGATACGCAGTATTTT. Amino acid sequence: CASSDPATDTQYF. The rearrangement links TRBV6-2 or TRBV6-3 to TRBJ2-3; D unclear. Trimming took off 5 bases at V and 2 bases at J, with 8 bases between the two ends. The CDR3 contains 13 residues. CDR1 is MNHEY and CDR2 is SVGEGT in the germline V gene.

This clonotype was recorded many times. This chain connects TRBV2 to TRBJ2-2; 12 bases line up with TRBD2. CDR1 and CDR2 from the germline V gene are SNHLY and FYNNEI. The CDR3 has 15 residues. Unmatched junction bases numbered 4, after V lost 7 bases and J lost 4 bases. This chain's CDR3 is CASKLAGGLTGELFF. The CDR3 DNA sequence: TGTGCCAGCAAACTAGCGGGAGGACTCACCGGGGAGCTGTTTTTT.

V is TRBV4-1 and J is TRBJ2-5; no clear D. There are 15 residues in the CDR3. In germline, CDR1 is MGHRA, CDR2 YSYEKL. Trimming removed 0 bases at V and 1 base at J, with 9 bases between. The CDR3 reads CASSQDRAAQETQYF. The CDR3 nucleotides are TGCGCCAGCAGCCAAGATCGGGCAGCCCAAGAGACCCAGTACTTC.

At least ten counts were recorded for this clonotype. The chain recombines TRBV19 with TRBJ2-7, with a weak D call TRBD2 (6 bases). This CDR3 has 15 residues. Germline assignment: CDR1 LNHDA and CDR2 SQIVND (reference sequence). V shed 3 bases and J shed 6 bases, with 18 bases lying between them. The chain's CDR3 is CASSIGGDLPGEQYF. Here the CDR3 DNA reads TGTGCCAGTAGTATCGGAGGGGATTTACCTGGCGAGCAGTACTTC. The full variable domain, with the rest looked up from reference TRBV19 and TRBJ2-7, is DGGITQSPKYLFRKEGQNVTLSCEQNLNHDAMYWYRQDPGQGLRLIYYSQIVNDFQKGDIAEGYSVSREKKESFPLTVTSAQKNPTAFYLCASSIGGDLPGEQYFGPGTRLTVT.

The chain carries TRBV18 and TRBJ1-2, with 7 bases matching TRBD1. The CDR3 spans 12 residues. The germline V gene has CDR1 KGHSH and CDR2 LQKENI. The V gene end was trimmed by 3 bases and the J gene end by 14 bases; junction bases not matched to a gene: 9. The CDR3: CASSPQDRPGTF. The DNA for the CDR3 is TGTGCCAGCTCACCCCAGGACAGGCCGGGGACCTTC.

This clonotype was counted many times. This CDR3 is CASQQGPETQYF. The CDR3 region has the DNA TGTGCCAGCCAACAGGGGCCGGAGACCCAGTACTTC. V is TRBV6-2 or TRBV6-3 and J is TRBJ2-5, with TRBD1 identical over 7 bases. CDR3 length: 12 residues. Per germline, CDR1 MNHEY and CDR2 SVGEGT. V shed 8 bases and J 5 bases; nucleotides not matched to a gene: 5.

In this sample, this clonotype turned up many times. The chain combines TRBV9 with TRBJ1-6; TRBD1 matches at 7 bases. V gave up 3 bases and J gave up 6 bases; unmatched junction bases: 3. The CDR3 sequence is 14 residues long. Germline lookup yields CDR1 SGDLS and CDR2 YYNGEE. DNA for the CDR3: TGTGCCAGCAGCGGGGACAGCTTTAATTCACCCCTCCACTTT. The encoded protein is CASSGDSFNSPLHF.

The table lists this clonotype with many counts. The rearrangement links TRBV11-2 to TRBJ2-2; no firm D call. The CDR3 runs to 14 residues. Per the germline V gene, CDR1 is SGHAT and CDR2 is FQNNGV. Trimming removed 1 base at V and 4 bases at J, with 7 bases between. CDR3 residues: CASSLGLSTGELFF. The CDR3 DNA reads as TGTGCCAGCAGCTTAGGTCTCAGCACCGGGGAGCTGTTTTTT.

This clonotype was seen a few times. The CDR3 is CASRKPTALRDYGYTF. The CDR3 coding sequence is TGTGCCAGTAGGAAACCGACAGCCTTAAGGGACTATGGCTACACCTTC. The rearrangement uses TRBV19 and TRBJ1-2; possible D gene TRBD1, 5 bases. Trimming left V 6 bases short and J 3 bases short, with 20 bases between. Germline CDR1 and CDR2: LNHDA and SQIVND (reference sequence). The CDR3 runs 16 residues.

This clonotype was detected ten times or more. The V and J genes are TRBV20-1 and TRBJ2-1; 9 bases agree with TRBD2. The trim removed 6 bases at V and 5 bases at J, leaving 8 bases unmatched. CDR3 size: 14 residues. Looked up from germline, CDR1 is DFQATT and CDR2 is SNEGSKA (reference sequence). CDR3 nucleotides: TGCAGTGCAATGACTAGCGGAGCCAACAATGAGCAGTTCTTC. Translating gives CSAMTSGANNEQFF.